The 14 T cell receptor beta chains below come from one sample, sequenced in a study of regulatory T cells in long-lasting Graves disease. Time point here: newly diagnosed GD, antithyroid drugs for less than 3 months. Generation of the TCR library employed RNA extracted from PBMCs. iRepertoire HTBI primers and Arm-PCR of CDR3 regions built TCR beta libraries. One entry per CDR3 protein results from TCRdb running MiXCR on the multiplex PCR reads. The sample records roughly 380,000 distinct CDR3 sequences, around 15% being singletons. Source: peripheral blood mononuclear cells (PBMCs), taken at new diagnosis, from a patient treated with antithyroid drugs. These TCRs come from a female donor with Graves disease.

This rearrangement joins TRBV20-1 to TRBJ2-7, with TRBD2 as a possible D gene (6 bases). The germline V gene encodes CDR1 DFQATT and CDR2 SNEGSKA (reference sequence). Trimming cost V 4 bases and J 2 bases, with 15 bases left between them. The CDR3 consists of 14 residues. CDR3 nucleotides: TGCAGTGCTATAGGGGAGGTTGGCACCTACGAGCAGTACTTC. This codes for CSAIGEVGTYEQYF.

This clonotype was detected many times. The chain links TRBV10-3 to TRBJ2-7, with 7 positions matching TRBD1. The germline V gene has CDR1 ENHRY and CDR2 SYGVKD. The CDR3 has 15 amino acids. The J segment lost 2 bases and the V segment lost 7 bases, leaving 11 bases of the junction unmatched. Here the CDR3 reads CAITSRDREAYEQYF. CDR3 nucleotide sequence: TGTGCCATCACCTCCCGGGACAGAGAAGCCTACGAGCAGTACTTC.

This clonotype was recorded at least ten times. The chain links TRBV24-1 to TRBJ1-3; D remains unclear. The CDR3 sequence is 15 residues long. Germline V gene sequence: CDR1 KGHDR, CDR2 SFDVKD. V gave up 7 bases and J gave up 0 bases, with 12 bases separating them. The chain's CDR3 is CATRGKIVSGNTIYF. CDR3 DNA sequence: TGTGCCACCAGGGGCAAGATCGTCTCTGGAAACACCATATATTTT.

This clonotype was detected only a few times. The chain is built from TRBV19 and TRBJ1-5; no firm D call. The ends were cut back, 1 base at V and 7 bases at J, with 14 bases in the middle. Germline V gives CDR1 LNHDA, CDR2 SQIVND (reference sequence). The CDR3 runs 15 residues. The CDR3: CASSIGREGLQPQHF. CDR3 in DNA: TGTGCCAGTAGTATAGGGAGGGAGGGCTTGCAGCCCCAGCATTTT.

In regard to this clonotype: This sequence may be a read error, since a much larger clone differs from it by one base. V and J are TRBV19 and TRBJ1-6; D gene ambiguous. This CDR3 is built from 12 residues. V lost 3 bases and J 12 bases, leaving 9 bases between the germline ends. The germline CDR1 and CDR2 sequences are LNHDA and SQIVND (reference sequence). Written as DNA, the CDR3 is TGTGCCAGTAGTATTGGGAGCTTACCCCTCCACTTT. Amino acid sequence: CASSIGSLPLHF.

This clonotype was seen ten or more times. The DNA is left out, because the CDR3 cannot be placed on it with certainty; the CDR3 is given as TCRdb lists it. The rearrangement links TRBV5-1 to TRBJ2-5; the DNA was not compared with TRBD1, the D call given in the table. The CDR3 spans 15 residues, counting both ends. CDR1 and CDR2 (germline): SGHRS, YFSETQ. The CDR3 protein is CASSFGQGFLETQYF.

This clonotype was found many times. This rearrangement joins TRBV9 to TRBJ1-1, with a possible D match to TRBD1 (5 bases). Germline V lookup: CDR1 SGDLS, CDR2 YYNGEE. With 4 bases removed from V and 4 bases from J, the gap between germline ends came to 17 bases. This CDR3 contains 15 residues. The CDR3 DNA follows: TGTGCCAGCAGCCCCGGCCAAACGGGGCGCACTGAAGCTTTCTTT. Translating it yields CASSPGQTGRTEAFF.

This clonotype has at least ten counts. The V and J genes are TRBV7-9 and TRBJ1-5, with a tentative D call TRBD1 (5 bases). The CDR3 covers 16 residues. Germline CDR1 is SEHNR and CDR2 is FQNEAQ (reference sequence). V lost 3 bases, J lost 4 bases, and 16 bases lay in between. For the CDR3, the DNA is TGTGCCAGCAGCTTTGGTCCCGGGACCTTAAATCAGCCCCAGCATTTT. The encoded protein is CASSFGPGTLNQPQHF. Complete variable domain (other parts from reference TRBV7-9 and TRBJ1-5): DTGVSQNPRHKITKRGQNVTFRCDPISEHNRLYWYRQTLGQGPEFLTYFQNEAQLEKSRLLSDRFSAERPKGSFSTLEIQRTEQGDSAMYLCASSFGPGTLNQPQHFGDGTRLSIL.

The count of this clonotype is one. This sequence joins TRBV27 and TRBJ1-5; unclear D gene. Germline V gene sequence: CDR1 MNHEY, CDR2 SMNVEV (reference sequence). Trimming removed 6 bases from V and 3 bases from J, with 15 bases in between. This CDR3 region has 15 residues. The CDR3 bases are TGTGCCAGCAGGGCAAAAAGACATATCAATCAGCCCCAGCATTTT. Its translation is CASRAKRHINQPQHF.

The table lists this clonotype with many counts. V gene TRBV20-1 combines with J gene TRBJ2-7; 7 nucleotides line up with TRBD1. CDR1 and CDR2 (germline): DFQATT, SNEGSKA (reference sequence). The CDR3 contains 16 residues. J lost 2 bases, V lost 0 bases, and 10 bases had no gene match. CDR3 region: CSARDRRTGRPYEQYF. Written as DNA, the CDR3 is TGCAGTGCTAGAGATCGGCGGACAGGACGGCCCTACGAGCAGTACTTC.

This clonotype was observed at least ten times. This sequence joins TRBV6-1 and TRBJ1-2; 11 nucleotides match TRBD1. With V trimmed by 9 bases and J by 4 bases, 7 bases remained unmatched. CDR1 is MNHNS, CDR2 SASEGT, per germline. The CDR3 is 14 amino acids. The CDR3 DNA reads as TGTGCCAGTAAAACCGGGACAGGGGGCTATGGCTACACCTTC. This translates into CASKTGTGGYGYTF.

This clonotype appeared many times. The chain carries TRBV12-5 and TRBJ2-5; the D call may be TRBD1 or TRBD2 (5 bases each). Germline assignment: CDR1 LGHNT and CDR2 FRNRAP. The CDR3 totals 16 residues. V gave up 6 bases and J gave up 1 base, with 18 bases separating them. The CDR3 protein is CASGLRGDASQETQYF. The CDR3 DNA is TGTGCTAGTGGCTTGCGAGGGGATGCGTCCCAAGAGACCCAGTACTTC.

This clonotype occurred many times. The chain is built from TRBV12-5 and TRBJ1-2; 12 bases line up with TRBD1. Germline lookup yields CDR1 LGHNT and CDR2 FRNRAP. This CDR3 comprises 16 residues. Unmatched junction bases numbered 10, after V lost 3 bases and J lost 8 bases. The CDR3 loop reads CASGFGDRGHSGGYTF. CDR3 coding DNA: TGTGCTAGTGGTTTTGGGGACAGGGGGCATTCGGGCGGCTACACCTTC.

The chain couples TRBV7-2 to TRBJ1-3; D is unclear. Trimming took 4 bases from V and 0 from J, leaving 10 bases between them. The CDR3 consists of 15 residues. CDR1 SGHTA and CDR2 FQGNSA come from the germline V gene. The DNA for the CDR3 is TGTGCCAGCAGCTACGGCCGGGGCTCTGGAAACACCATATATTTT. It is translated as CASSYGRGSGNTIYF. Filled out from reference TRBV7-2 and TRBJ1-3, the complete variable domain reads GAGVSQSPSNKVTEKGKDVELRCDPISGHTALYWYRQSLGQGLEFLIYFQGNSAPDKSGLPSDRFSAERTGGSVSTLTIQRTQQEDSAVYLCASSYGRGSGNTIYFGEGSWLTVV.